The rows below give T cell receptor beta chains drawn from one sample of a study of T cell responses to AZD1222 COVID-19 vaccine. TCRdb's copy holds only in-frame clones and misses some; the assay was immunoSEQ multiplex PCR. The sample lists roughly 150,000 clones, roughly 88% seen once, with about 5.9% in the top ten. Sequencing was performed on peripheral blood, taken 28 days after the second AZD1222 dose. The receptors were sampled from an adult who received the AZD1222 COVID-19 vaccine. Each CDR3 is given with its conserved first and last residue. A D gene is named only where the DNA matches it firmly. Only some rows state a clone size, as once, few, many or a class for expanded clones.

TRBJ1-3,14,TRBD1,.,TRBV19,TGTGCCAGTAGGACAGGGGCGGCTGGAAACACCATATATTTT,CASRTGAAGNTIYF
TRBJ1-2,16,TRBD1,few,TRBV5-1,TGCGCCAGCAGCTTTACTGGGACAGGAGGTGTAGGGGGCTACACCTTC,CASSFTGTGGVGGYTF
TRBJ2-7,14,TRBD1,.,TRBV6-5,TGTGCCAGCAGTTACTCGGACAGGGGCTACGAGCAGTACTTC,CASSYSDRGYEQYF
TRBJ2-2,16,TRBD1,once,TRBV2,TGTGCCAGCACGGCAACAGGGGGGACGAACACCGGGGAGCTGTTTTTT,CASTATGGTNTGELFF
TRBJ1-6,16,.,.,TRBV2,TGTGCCAGCAGGAGGGGGGCAGGGTCAGAAAATTCACCCCTCCACTTT,CASRRGAGSENSPLHF
TRBJ1-2,16,TRBD1,.,TRBV5-1,TGCGCCAGCAGCCCCGGGACAGGGGGGCAGAACTATGGCTACACCTTC,CASSPGTGGQNYGYTF
TRBJ1-6,17,TRBD1,.,TRBV5-1,TGCGCCAGCAGCTTGGCTGGACAGGGTTCGGGCAATTCACCCCTCCACTTT,CASSLAGQGSGNSPLHF
TRBJ1-3,16,.,few,TRBV5-6,TGTGCCAGCAGCTTGGGACCGGTGGTTCAAGGAAACACCATATATTTT,CASSLGPVVQGNTIYF
TRBJ1-6,15,.,.,TRBV3-1/TRBV3-2,TGTGCCAGCAGCCAAGGGGCAGGGCAGAATTCACCCCTCCACTTT,CASSQGAGQNSPLHF
TRBJ2-5,13,.,.,TRBV7-7,TGTGCCAGCAGCTTAGGCAGGAAAGAGACCCAGTACTTC,CASSLGRKETQYF
TRBJ2-7,17,.,.,TRBV7-9,TGTGCCAGCAGCTTAGGGGAGGGTGGACAGCGGACCTACGAGCAGTACTTC,CASSLGEGGQRTYEQYF
TRBJ2-7,13,TRBD1,.,TRBV30,TGTGCCTGGAGCGGACAGGGTTTAGGCGAGCAGTACTTC,CAWSGQGLGEQYF
TRBJ2-7,16,.,.,TRBV10-1,TGCGCCAGCAGTATCGTTAGACTTATCCCCCCCTACGAGCAGTACTTC,CASSIVRLIPPYEQYF
TRBJ2-7,15,.,.,TRBV19,TGTGCCAGTAGTAACGGTCGGGGACGTGCCTACGAGCAGTACTTC,CASSNGRGRAYEQYF
TRBJ1-2,13,TRBD1,.,TRBV19,TGTGCCACCCAGCCCGGGACAGGTGATGGCTACACCTTC,CATQPGTGDGYTF
TRBJ1-2,16,TRBD1,.,TRBV7-2,TGTGCCAGCAGCCCAACGGCTCTTCGACAGGGGGATGGCTACACCTTC,CASSPTALRQGDGYTF
TRBJ2-6,16,.,.,TRBV3-1/TRBV3-2,TGTGCCAGCAGCCAAGTCGGGGGCACTGGGGCCAACGTCCTGACTTTC,CASSQVGGTGANVLTF
TRBJ2-1,16,TRBD1,.,TRBV5-5,TGTGCCAGCAGCTTGGCCGGGACAGGGAGAATCGATGAGCAGTTCTTC,CASSLAGTGRIDEQFF
TRBJ2-7,13,.,few,TRBV27,TGTGCCAGCAGACCAACAGGGTCTTACGAGCAGTACTTC,CASRPTGSYEQYF
TRBJ2-7,15,TRBD2,.,TRBV5-5,TGTGCCAGCCCTTATCGGACTAGCGGGAGTAACGAGCAGTACTTC,CASPYRTSGSNEQYF
TRBJ1-2,14,.,.,TRBV6-5,TGTGCCAGCAGTTACTCGACCGGGGGCAGTGGCTACACCTTC,CASSYSTGGSGYTF
TRBJ2-3,17,TRBD1,.,TRBV9,TGTGCCAGCAGCGTAACCGTCCATAGACAGGGGTCAGATACGCAGTATTTT,CASSVTVHRQGSDTQYF
TRBJ2-6,13,.,.,TRBV7-2,TGTGCCAGCAGCTTCCTTGGGGCCAACGTCCTGACTTTC,CASSFLGANVLTF
TRBJ1-2,15,TRBD1,.,TRBV5-4,TGTGCCAGCAGCTTCGGACAGGGGGGGGCCTATGGCTACACCTTC,CASSFGQGGAYGYTF
TRBJ1-4,13,.,few,TRBV11-2,TGTGCCAGCAGCTCTGAGAGGGAGGGAAAACTGTTTTTT,CASSSEREGKLFF
TRBJ1-3,15,.,once,TRBV7-9,TGTGCCAGCAGCTTATTGGGTGGAGGTGGAAACACCATATATTTT,CASSLLGGGGNTIYF
TRBJ2-1,14,TRBD2,.,TRBV28,TGTGCCAGCAGTTTTCCCGGCCTAGCGGGAAAGCAGTTCTTC,CASSFPGLAGKQFF
TRBJ2-2,16,.,.,TRBV19,TGTGCCAGTAGTGCGAGCGACAGGAGGAACACCGGGGAGCTGTTTTTT,CASSASDRRNTGELFF
TRBJ1-6,14,.,.,TRBV19,TGTGCCAGTAGTATTCCCGCAGACTATTCACCCCTCCACTTT,CASSIPADYSPLHF
TRBJ1-6,12,.,.,TRBV7-2,TGTGCCAGCAGCCCGAGACTTTCGTCCCTCCACTTT,CASSPRLSSLHF
TRBJ1-5,13,.,.,TRBV24-1,TGTGCCACCAGTGATTTGAGAGGGCAGCCCCAGCATTTT,CATSDLRGQPQHF
TRBJ2-2,14,TRBD2,.,TRBV11-1,TGTGCCAGCAGCCCACGACTAGCCACCGGGGAGCTGTTTTTT,CASSPRLATGELFF
TRBJ2-5,11,.,.,TRBV5-1,TGCGCCAGCAGCGGGCTGACGGCCCAGTACTTC,CASSGLTAQYF
TRBJ2-1,15,.,.,TRBV5-5,TGTGCCAGCAGCTCCAGGGTGGGGACGGCCAATGAGCAGTTCTTC,CASSSRVGTANEQFF
TRBJ2-2,14,.,.,TRBV6-5,TGTGCCAGCAGCTCCCAGCTTAACACCGGGGAGCTGTTTTTT,CASSSQLNTGELFF
TRBJ1-1,11,TRBD1,once,TRBV30,TGTGCCTGGCAGAGACAGGGTTCAGCTTTCTTT,CAWQRQGSAFF
TRBJ1-5,14,TRBD1,.,TRBV19,TGTGCCAGTACTCGGACAGGAAGCAATCAGCCCCAGCATTTT,CASTRTGSNQPQHF
TRBJ1-6,14,.,.,TRBV2,TGTGCCAGCAGAGGACCGGGTCGGTATTCACCCCTCCACTTT,CASRGPGRYSPLHF
TRBJ2-2,14,.,.,TRBV7-9,TGTGCCAGCAGCCCTGGTTACGACACCGGGGAGCTGTTTTTT,CASSPGYDTGELFF
TRBJ1-1,15,.,.,TRBV11-2,TGTGCCAGCAGCTTCACCGGACGGACAAACACTGAAGCTTTCTTT,CASSFTGRTNTEAFF
TRBJ1-1,14,TRBD1,.,TRBV28,TGTGCCAGCACCTTCGAAGGGACAGGGTTCACAGCTTTCTTT,CASTFEGTGFTAFF
TRBJ1-5,13,.,.,TRBV28,TGTGCCAGCAGAGGACATTTCAATCAGCCCCAGCATTTT,CASRGHFNQPQHF
TRBJ1-5,12,.,.,TRBV3-1/TRBV3-2,TGTGCCAGCAGCCGGGGGGATCAGCCCCAGCATTTT,CASSRGDQPQHF
TRBJ1-1,17,.,.,TRBV7-2,TGTGCCAGCAGCCCCCCGCCCCGAATTAAGAGGGTGCCCGAAGCTTTCTTT,CASSPPPRIKRVPEAFF
TRBJ2-5,14,.,.,TRBV21-1,TGTGCCAGCAGCCGGGACAGGTTACAAGAGACCCAGTACTTC,CASSRDRLQETQYF
TRBJ1-3,15,.,.,TRBV2,TGTGCCAGCAGTGCCCAAGGACTGAAAGGAAACACCATATATTTT,CASSAQGLKGNTIYF
TRBJ2-1,12,.,.,TRBV7-2,TGTGCCAGCAGCTTCCTAGCATTCGAACAGTTCTTC,CASSFLAFEQFF
TRBJ1-5,15,.,once,TRBV5-1,TGCGCCAGCAGCTTGGGGGAGGACCCCAATCAGCCCCAGCATTTT,CASSLGEDPNQPQHF
TRBJ2-3,15,.,.,TRBV7-6,TGTGCCAGCAGCCTTAGCACCTCAGGGGAAGATACGCAGTATTTT,CASSLSTSGEDTQYF
TRBJ1-5,14,.,.,TRBV18,TGTGCCAGCTCTCTTGAGGGCAGCAATCAGCCCCAGCATTTT,CASSLEGSNQPQHF
TRBJ1-3,12,.,.,TRBV5-4,TGTGCCAGCAGCGATCAGGGCTACACCATATATTTT,CASSDQGYTIYF
TRBJ1-6,13,.,.,TRBV12-3/TRBV12-4,TGTGCCAGCAGTTTAGCTGGTCAGGGAGCCCTCCACTTT,CASSLAGQGALHF
TRBJ2-3,16,TRBD2,.,TRBV9,TGTGCCAGCAGCGTAGCGGGTAGCGGGAAGACAGATACGCAGTATTTT,CASSVAGSGKTDTQYF